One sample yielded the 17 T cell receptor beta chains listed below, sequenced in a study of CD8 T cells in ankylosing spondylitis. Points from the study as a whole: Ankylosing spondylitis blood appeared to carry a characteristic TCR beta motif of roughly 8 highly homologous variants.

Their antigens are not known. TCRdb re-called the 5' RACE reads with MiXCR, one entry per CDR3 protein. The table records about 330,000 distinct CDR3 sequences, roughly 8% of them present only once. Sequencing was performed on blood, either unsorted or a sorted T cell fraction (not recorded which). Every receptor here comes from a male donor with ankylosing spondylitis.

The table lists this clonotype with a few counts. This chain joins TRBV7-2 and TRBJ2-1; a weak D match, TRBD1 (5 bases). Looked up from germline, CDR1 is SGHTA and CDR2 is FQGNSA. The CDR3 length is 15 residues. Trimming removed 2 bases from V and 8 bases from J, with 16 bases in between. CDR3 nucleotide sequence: TGTGCCAGCAGCTTATTGCGGACACCATACGATGAGCAGTTCTTC. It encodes CASSLLRTPYDEQFF. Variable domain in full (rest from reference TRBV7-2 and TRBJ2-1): GAGVSQSPSNKVTEKGKDVELRCDPISGHTALYWYRQSLGQGLEFLIYFQGNSAPDKSGLPSDRFSAERTGGSVSTLTIQRTQQEDSAVYLCASSLLRTPYDEQFFGPGTRLTVL.

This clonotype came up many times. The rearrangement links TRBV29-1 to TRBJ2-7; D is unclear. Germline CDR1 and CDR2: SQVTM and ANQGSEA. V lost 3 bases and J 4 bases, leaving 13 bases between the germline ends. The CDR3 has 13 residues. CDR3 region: CSVDLQAGYEQYF. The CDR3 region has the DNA TGCAGCGTTGATCTTCAGGCCGGATACGAGCAGTACTTC.

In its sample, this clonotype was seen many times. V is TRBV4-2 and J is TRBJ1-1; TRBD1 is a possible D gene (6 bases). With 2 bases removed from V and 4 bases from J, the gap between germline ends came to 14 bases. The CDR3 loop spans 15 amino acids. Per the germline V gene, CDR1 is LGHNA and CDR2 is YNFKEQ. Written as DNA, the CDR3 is TGTGCCAGCAGCCAAAGTCAGGGGATGAGCACTGAAGCTTTCTTT. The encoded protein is CASSQSQGMSTEAFF.

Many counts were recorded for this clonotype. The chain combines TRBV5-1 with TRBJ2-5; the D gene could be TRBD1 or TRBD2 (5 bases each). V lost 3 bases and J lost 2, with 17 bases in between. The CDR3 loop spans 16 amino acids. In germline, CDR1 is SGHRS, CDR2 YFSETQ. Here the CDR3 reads CASSWGTSPGQETQYF. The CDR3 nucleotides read TGCGCCAGCAGCTGGGGCACTAGTCCTGGGCAAGAGACCCAGTACTTC.

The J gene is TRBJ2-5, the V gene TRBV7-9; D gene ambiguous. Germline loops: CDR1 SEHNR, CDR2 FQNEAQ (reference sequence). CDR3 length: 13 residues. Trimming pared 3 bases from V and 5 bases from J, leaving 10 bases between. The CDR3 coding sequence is TGTGCCAGCAGCTTTTCCAAACGGGAGACCCAGTACTTC. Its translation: CASSFSKRETQYF.

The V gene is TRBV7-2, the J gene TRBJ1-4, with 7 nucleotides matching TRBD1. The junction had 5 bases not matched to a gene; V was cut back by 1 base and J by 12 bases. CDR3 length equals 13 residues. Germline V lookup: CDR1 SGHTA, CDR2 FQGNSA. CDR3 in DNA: TGTGCCAGCAGCTTAGGTGGTCAGGGGGAACTGTTTTTT. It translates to CASSLGGQGELFF.

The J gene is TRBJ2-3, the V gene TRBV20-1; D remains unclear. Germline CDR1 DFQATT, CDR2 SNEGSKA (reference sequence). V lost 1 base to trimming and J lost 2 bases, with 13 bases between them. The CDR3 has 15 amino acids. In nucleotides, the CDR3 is TGCAGTGCTAGAGTTGCGCGCACCCCCACAGATACGCAGTATTTT. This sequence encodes CSARVARTPTDTQYF.

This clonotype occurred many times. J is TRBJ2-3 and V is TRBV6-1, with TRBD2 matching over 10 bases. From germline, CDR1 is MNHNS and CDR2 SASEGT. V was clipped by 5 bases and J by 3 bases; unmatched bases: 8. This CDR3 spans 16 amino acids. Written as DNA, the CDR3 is TGTGCCAGCAGTATCTTAGCGGGAGGAGGTACAGATACGCAGTATTTT. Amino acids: CASSILAGGGTDTQYF.

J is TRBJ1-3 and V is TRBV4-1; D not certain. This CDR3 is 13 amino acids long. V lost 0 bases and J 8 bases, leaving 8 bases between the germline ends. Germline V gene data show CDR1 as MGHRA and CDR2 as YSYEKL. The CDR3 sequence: CASSQDQGYTIYF. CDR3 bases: TGCGCCAGCAGCCAAGATCAAGGTTACACCATATATTTT.

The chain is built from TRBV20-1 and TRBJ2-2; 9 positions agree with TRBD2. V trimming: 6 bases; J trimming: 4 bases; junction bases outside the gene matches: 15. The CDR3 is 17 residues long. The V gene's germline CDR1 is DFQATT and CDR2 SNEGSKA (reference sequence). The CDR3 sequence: CSAPMAGGARGTGELFF. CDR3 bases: TGCAGTGCCCCAATGGCGGGAGGGGCTAGGGGCACCGGGGAGCTGTTTTTT.

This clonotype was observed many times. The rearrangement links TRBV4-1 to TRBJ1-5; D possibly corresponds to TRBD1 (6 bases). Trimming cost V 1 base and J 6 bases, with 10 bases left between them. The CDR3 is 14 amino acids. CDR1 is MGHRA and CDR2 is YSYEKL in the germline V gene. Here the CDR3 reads CASSQVGGGQPQHF. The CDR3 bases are TGCGCCAGCAGCCAAGTAGGGGGGGGTCAGCCCCAGCATTTT.

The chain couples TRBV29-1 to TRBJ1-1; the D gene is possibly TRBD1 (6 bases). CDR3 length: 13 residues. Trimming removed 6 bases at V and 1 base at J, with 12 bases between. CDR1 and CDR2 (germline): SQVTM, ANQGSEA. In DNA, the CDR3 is TGCAGCGTCCCGGGACACCAGAACACTGAAGCTTTCTTT. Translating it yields CSVPGHQNTEAFF.

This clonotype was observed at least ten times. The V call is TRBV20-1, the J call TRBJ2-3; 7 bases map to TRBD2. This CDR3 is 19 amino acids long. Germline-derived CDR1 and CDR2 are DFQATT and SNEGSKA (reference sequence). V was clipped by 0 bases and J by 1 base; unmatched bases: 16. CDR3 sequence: CSARDQNLAVPQGTDTQYF. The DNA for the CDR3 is TGCAGTGCTAGAGATCAAAACCTAGCGGTTCCCCAGGGCACAGATACGCAGTATTTT.

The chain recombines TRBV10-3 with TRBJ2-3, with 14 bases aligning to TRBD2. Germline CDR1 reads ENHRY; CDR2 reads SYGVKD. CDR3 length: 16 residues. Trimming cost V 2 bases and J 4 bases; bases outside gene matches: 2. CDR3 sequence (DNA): TGTGCCATCAGTGAGGGGACTAGCGGGAGCGCAGATACGCAGTATTTT. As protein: CAISEGTSGSADTQYF.

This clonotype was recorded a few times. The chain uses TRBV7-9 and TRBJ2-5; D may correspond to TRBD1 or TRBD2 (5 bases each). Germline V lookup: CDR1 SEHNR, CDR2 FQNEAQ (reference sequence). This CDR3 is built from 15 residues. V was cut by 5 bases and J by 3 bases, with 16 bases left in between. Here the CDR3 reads CASSARDRSEETQYF. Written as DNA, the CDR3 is TGTGCCAGCAGCGCCCGGGACCGGAGCGAAGAGACCCAGTACTTC.

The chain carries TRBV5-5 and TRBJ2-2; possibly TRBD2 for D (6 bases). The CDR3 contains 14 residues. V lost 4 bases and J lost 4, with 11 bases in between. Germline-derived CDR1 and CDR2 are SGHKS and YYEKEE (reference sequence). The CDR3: CASSQGLLTGELFF. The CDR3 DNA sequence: TGTGCCAGCAGCCAGGGACTCCTCACCGGGGAGCTGTTTTTT.

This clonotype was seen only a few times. CDR3 amino acids: CASSPGTSGRANNEQFF. CDR3 sequence (DNA): TGTGCCAGCAGCCCCGGGACTAGCGGGAGGGCCAATAATGAGCAGTTCTTC. This chain uses TRBV7-9 with TRBJ2-1, with 16 bases that match TRBD2. The length of the CDR3 is 17 residues. J lost 7 bases, V lost 5 bases, and 8 bases had no gene match. CDR1 is SEHNR and CDR2 is FQNEAQ in the germline V gene (reference sequence).